This T cell receptor (beta chain) was captured in a study of blood T cell repertoires in COVID-19. Study overall: Sources were T cells, B-cell-depleted T cells, or PBMCs; the material itself was cDNA or gDNA.

The count of this clone is one. In the study's own analysis: From reference gene primer amplification, estimates of nucleated cell counts were derived. The assay was immunoSEQ multiplex PCR, and TCRdb's table has in-frame clones only and misses some. That table gives V, J and clone size, and the DNA gave D and trimming. The sample records roughly 250,000 clones, over 75% being singletons. V lost 3 bases to trimming and J lost 8 bases; unmatched junction nucleotides: 6. CDR3 size: 13 residues. Germline loops: CDR1 SGHTA, CDR2 FQGNSA. Sequencing was done on a sample of peripheral blood. This TCR was recovered from a woman aged 35 to 49 who had recovered from COVID-19. The J gene is TRBJ1-2, the V gene TRBV7-2, with 7 positions matching TRBD1. The CDR3 sequence: CASSFPGGNGYTF. CDR3 in DNA: TGTGCCAGCAGCTTCCCAGGGGGAAACGGCTACACCTTC. Drawing the rest from reference TRBV7-2 and TRBJ1-2, the complete variable domain is GAGVSQSPSNKVTEKGKDVELRCDPISGHTALYWYRQSLGQGLEFLIYFQGNSAPDKSGLPSDRFSAERTGGSVSTLTIQRTQQEDSAVYLCASSFPGGNGYTFGSGTRLTVV.